This T cell receptor (beta chain) was found in a study of T cell responses to AZD1222 COVID-19 vaccine. As for the study in general: Researchers grouped second doses given at about 4 or about 12 weeks into one pool.

Concerning this clone: The antigen is unknown.

The CDR3 length is 11 residues. Germline V lookup: CDR1 DFQATT, CDR2 SNEGSKA (reference sequence). General study findings and limits: Donors were mostly white British, more females; clonal diversity possibly underestimated.

Some clones are missing from TCRdb's copy, which holds only in-frame ones; the method was immunoSEQ multiplex PCR. This table holds roughly 190,000 clones, roughly 90% found once. This sequence joins TRBV20-1 and TRBJ1-2; D is unclear. This TCR derives from an adult in good health. This specimen consisted of peripheral blood, obtained on day 0 of AZD1222 vaccination. CDR3 sequence: CSAPEVLGYTF. CDR3 nucleotides: TGCAGCGCGCCGGAAGTACTGGGCTACACCTTC.